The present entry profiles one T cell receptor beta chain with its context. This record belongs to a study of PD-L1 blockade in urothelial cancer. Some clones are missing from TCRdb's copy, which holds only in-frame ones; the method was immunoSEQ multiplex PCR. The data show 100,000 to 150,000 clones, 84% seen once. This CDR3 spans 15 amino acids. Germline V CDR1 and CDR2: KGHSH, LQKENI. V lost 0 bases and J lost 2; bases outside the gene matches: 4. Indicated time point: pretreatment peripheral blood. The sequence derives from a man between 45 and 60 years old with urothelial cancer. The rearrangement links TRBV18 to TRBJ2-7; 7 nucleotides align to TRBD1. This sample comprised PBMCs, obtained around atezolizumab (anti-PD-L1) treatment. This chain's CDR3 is CASSPPAQGAYEQYF. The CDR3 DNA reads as TGTGCCAGCTCACCACCGGCCCAGGGGGCCTACGAGCAGTACTTC.